This TCR beta chain stems from a study of cytomegalovirus exposure and HLA in healthy donors. PCR amplification relied on 60 Vbeta primers (plus 13 Jbeta primers). Profiling relied on immunoSEQ multiplex PCR, and the TCRdb table lists in-frame clones only, not all of them. The sample gives 150,000 to 200,000 clones, about three quarters of which show up once; over 2% is in the top ten. This sequence was found in a female donor in good health and CMV-seronegative. Sequenced input: PBMCs.

The CDR3 sequence is CASSLVGTEYYGYTF. The CDR3 DNA sequence: TGTGCCAGCAGCTTGGTCGGGACAGAGTACTATGGCTACACCTTC. The rearrangement links TRBV5-5 to TRBJ1-2; 7 bases line up with TRBD1. This CDR3 is built from 15 residues. With 0 bases clipped from V and 3 bases from J, the junction kept 5 bases outside the gene matches. Germline CDR1 and CDR2: SGHKS and YYEKEE (reference sequence).